The 23 T cell receptor beta chains below were found in one sample sequenced in a study of blood T cell repertoires in COVID-19. This table comes from immunoSEQ multiplex PCR, and its TCRdb copy is limited to in-frame clones, with some not included. The sample records some 50,000 clones, roughly 88% being singletons. Sequenced: peripheral blood. The receptors stem from a human donor in a cohort sampled during active COVID-19.

The chain uses TRBV7-9 and TRBJ2-5; 16 bases fit TRBD2. Germline V CDR1 and CDR2: SEHNR, FQNEAQ (reference sequence). This CDR3 has 18 residues. The ends lost 2 bases at V and 2 bases at J; junction bases unmatched: 5. The CDR3 protein is CASSLMGLAGGKQETQYF. The CDR3 DNA reads TGTGCCAGCAGCTTAATGGGACTAGCGGGAGGGAAACAAGAGACCCAGTACTTC.

As concerns this clone: The junction departs from the called germline gene at one end, perhaps through a read error. The rearrangement links TRBV30 to TRBJ2-1; TRBD2 matches at 12 bases. This CDR3 region has 14 residues. The germline V gene encodes CDR1 GTSNPN and CDR2 SVGIG (reference sequence). The CDR3 DNA reads as TGTGCCTGGATGGGACTAGCGGGTTACAGTGAGCAGTTCTTC. Protein product: CAWMGLAGYSEQFF.

The rearrangement uses TRBV4-1 and TRBJ2-7; TRBD2 is a possible D gene (6 bases). Germline loops: CDR1 MGHRA, CDR2 YSYEKL. The V gene lost 5 bases and the J gene lost 6 bases, with 14 bases spanning the gap. The CDR3 covers 13 residues. The CDR3 spells CASSSLGGFEQYF. CDR3 DNA: TGCGCCAGCAGCTCCCTGGGGGGATTCGAGCAGTACTTC.

The chain uses TRBV7-8 and TRBJ1-1, with D uncertain. Looked up from germline, CDR1 is SGHVS and CDR2 is FQNEAQ. This CDR3 is built from 14 residues. V shed 1 base and J shed 2 bases, with 8 bases lying between them. DNA for the CDR3: TGTGCCAGCAGCTTAGAGTTCCTAAACACTGAAGCTTTCTTT. Translated, it gives CASSLEFLNTEAFF.

V usage is TRBV27 and J usage is TRBJ1-2; a possible D gene is TRBD1 (6 bases). V lost 2 bases and J 2 bases, leaving 6 bases between the germline ends. Germline lookup yields CDR1 MNHEY and CDR2 SMNVEV (reference sequence). The CDR3 sequence is 13 residues long. CDR3 sequence: CASSLGQNYGYTF. The DNA of the CDR3 is TGTGCCAGCAGTTTAGGACAGAACTATGGCTACACCTTC.

The rearrangement joins TRBV28 to TRBJ1-5; TRBD1 aligns across 12 bases. The CDR3 consists of 17 residues. Per the germline V gene, CDR1 is MDHEN and CDR2 is SYDVKM. With V trimmed by 5 bases and J by 4 bases, 9 bases remained unmatched. The chain's CDR3 is CASSPEGTGGLNQPQHF. DNA of the CDR3: TGTGCCAGCAGTCCCGAGGGGACAGGGGGCCTGAATCAGCCCCAGCATTTT.

The J gene is TRBJ2-4, the V gene TRBV3-1 (or the pseudogene TRBV3-2); TRBD1 agrees at 10 bases. V lost 5 bases and J lost 7; bases outside the gene matches: 11. This CDR3 region has 16 residues. Germline loops: CDR1 LGHDT, CDR2 YNNKEL (reference sequence). CDR3 residues: CASSARRTGGNNIQYF. CDR3 nucleotide sequence: TGTGCCAGCAGCGCTCGTAGGACAGGGGGTAATAACATTCAGTACTTC.

This clone was seen just once. The chain joins TRBV28 to TRBJ1-5, with a weak D call TRBD1 (5 bases). The CDR3 sequence is 15 residues long. The germline CDR1 and CDR2 sequences are MDHEN and SYDVKM. The V end was cut by 6 bases, the J end by 0 bases, with 12 bases between. CDR3 sequence reads: CASSLDRYSNQPQHF. The CDR3, as DNA: TGTGCCAGCAGCCTCGACAGATATAGCAATCAGCCCCAGCATTTT.

CDR3 residues: CASSSRQGSYNEQFF. The CDR3 nucleotides read TGTGCCAGCAGTTCCCGACAGGGCTCCTACAATGAGCAGTTCTTC. The chain recombines TRBV6-5 with TRBJ2-1; 7 bases align to TRBD1. With V trimmed by 4 bases and J by 0 bases, 3 bases remained unmatched. CDR1 MNHEY and CDR2 SVGAGI come from the germline V gene. The CDR3 extends over 15 amino acids.

This chain links TRBV10-2 with TRBJ1-5; D possibly corresponds to TRBD1 (5 bases). The V gene's germline CDR1 is WSHSY and CDR2 SAAADI. This CDR3 has 17 amino acids. V lost 5 bases and J 1 base, leaving 18 bases between the germline ends. The CDR3 protein is CASSRGGTGPSNQPQHF. Here the CDR3 DNA reads TGCGCCAGCAGTAGGGGTGGTACGGGCCCGAGCAATCAGCCCCAGCATTTT.

This rearrangement joins TRBV4-3 to TRBJ2-1; TRBD2 aligns across 10 bases. The CDR3 extends over 19 amino acids. CDR1 is LGHNA and CDR2 is YSLEER in the germline V gene. V dropped 0 bases and J dropped 8; count of bases not matched to a gene: 16. Written as DNA, the CDR3 is TGCGCCAGCAGCCAAGATTTTTCCCCTAGCGGGAGAGGAGGGCATGAGCAGTTCTTC. It encodes CASSQDFSPSGRGGHEQFF.

The chain carries TRBV5-4 and TRBJ1-2; a possible D gene is TRBD1 (5 bases). The CDR3 is 13 amino acids. V was pared by 2 bases and J by 4 bases, with 9 bases between. In germline, CDR1 is SGHNT, CDR2 YYREEE (reference sequence). This CDR3 is CASSLAGIYGYTF. The CDR3 bases are TGTGCCAGCAGCTTAGCAGGGATCTATGGCTACACCTTC.

This clone was seen only once. The J gene is TRBJ2-7, the V gene TRBV19, with D perhaps matching TRBD2 (6 bases). The germline V gene has CDR1 LNHDA and CDR2 SQIVND (reference sequence). V lost 4 bases, J lost 3 bases, and 10 bases lay in between. The CDR3 runs 13 residues. The CDR3, as DNA: TGTGCCAGTAGTAGGGACTTAGGCTACGAGCAGTACTTC. Translation: CASSRDLGYEQYF.

The rearrangement uses TRBV5-4 and TRBJ2-5, with TRBD2 matching over 14 bases. CDR1 is SGHNT, CDR2 YYREEE, per germline (reference sequence). J was trimmed by 4 bases and V by 4 bases; bases with no gene match: 9. This CDR3 region has 17 residues. The CDR3 loop is CASSARLAGGPGETQYF. DNA of the CDR3: TGTGCCAGCAGCGCCCGACTAGCGGGAGGGCCGGGAGAGACCCAGTACTTC.

The chain links TRBV28 to TRBJ2-5; TRBD2 might be the D (5 bases). The V gene's germline CDR1 is MDHEN and CDR2 SYDVKM. V shed 6 bases and J shed 1 base, with 21 bases lying between them. The CDR3 has 17 amino acids. The CDR3 here is CASSLRSLGEGQETQYF. Here the CDR3 DNA reads TGTGCCAGCAGCCTAAGGTCGCTCGGAGAGGGCCAAGAGACCCAGTACTTC.

The gene calls are TRBV4-2 and TRBJ2-2; 10 nucleotides agree with TRBD2. V lost 0 bases and J lost 4; bases outside the gene matches: 5. Germline V gives CDR1 LGHNA, CDR2 YNFKEQ. CDR3 size: 17 residues. CDR3 loop: CASSQDGSGGPTGELFF. Here the CDR3 DNA reads TGTGCCAGCAGCCAAGATGGTAGCGGGGGGCCCACCGGGGAGCTGTTTTTT.

The rearrangement uses TRBV30 and TRBJ1-4, with TRBD1 identical over 9 bases. V trimming: 0 bases; J trimming: 5 bases; junction bases outside the gene matches: 4. Germline CDR1 is GTSNPN and CDR2 is SVGIG (reference sequence). CDR3 length equals 15 residues. This chain's CDR3 is CAWSVRDRVNEKLFF. The CDR3 DNA is TGTGCCTGGAGTGTAAGGGACAGGGTAAATGAAAAACTGTTTTTT.

The CDR3 region is CASSVDRGLYGYTF. In nucleotides, the CDR3 is TGTGCCAGCAGCGTCGACAGGGGCCTCTATGGCTACACCTTC. The chain carries TRBV7-2 and TRBJ1-2; TRBD1 agrees at 8 bases. This CDR3 spans 14 amino acids. V gave up 5 bases and J gave up 4 bases; unmatched junction bases: 6. Germline V gene lookup returns CDR1 SGHTA and CDR2 FQGNSA. Variable domain in full (rest from reference TRBV7-2 and TRBJ1-2): GAGVSQSPSNKVTEKGKDVELRCDPISGHTALYWYRQSLGQGLEFLIYFQGNSAPDKSGLPSDRFSAERTGGSVSTLTIQRTQQEDSAVYLCASSVDRGLYGYTFGSGTRLTVV.

This clone is a singleton in its sample. J is TRBJ2-5 and V is TRBV10-3, with D perhaps matching TRBD2 (6 bases). Per the germline V gene, CDR1 is ENHRY and CDR2 is SYGVKD. V was shortened by 2 bases and J by 4 bases, with 11 bases between the two germline ends. The CDR3 is made up of 14 amino acids. CDR3 sequence reads: CAISEGTLTETQYF. CDR3 bases: TGTGCCATCAGTGAGGGGACTCTGACAGAGACCCAGTACTTC.

The gene calls are TRBV2 and TRBJ2-7; the match to TRBD2 covers 8 bases. Germline CDR1 is SNHLY and CDR2 is FYNNEI. V trimming: 5 bases; J trimming: 2 bases; junction bases outside the gene matches: 5. This CDR3 spans 14 amino acids. The CDR3 region has the DNA TGTGCCAGCAGTCTAACTAGCGGAACCTACGAGCAGTACTTC. Its translation: CASSLTSGTYEQYF.

J is TRBJ1-1 and V is TRBV7-8, with D perhaps TRBD1 (6 bases). Trimming removed 1 base from V and 13 bases from J, with 19 bases in between. Germline V gene sequence: CDR1 SGHVS, CDR2 FQNEAQ. The CDR3 length is 14 residues. The CDR3 sequence is CASSLDRGARGGFF. The CDR3 DNA reads as TGTGCCAGCAGCTTAGACCGGGGGGCGAGGGGAGGTTTCTTT. Filled out from reference TRBV7-8 and TRBJ1-1, the complete variable domain reads GAGVSQSPRYKVAKRGQDVALRCDPISGHVSLFWYQQALGQGPEFLTYFQNEAQLDKSGLPSDRFFAERPEGSVSTLKIQRTQQEDSAVYLCASSLDRGARGGFFGQGTRLTVV.

Written as DNA, the CDR3 is TGTGCCAGCATAACGGGACAGGGTGTCCATGGCTACACCTTC. Translated: CASITGQGVHGYTF. The rearrangement links TRBV28 to TRBJ1-2, with TRBD1 identical over 9 bases. The CDR3 covers 14 residues. Germline lookup yields CDR1 MDHEN and CDR2 SYDVKM. V lost 7 bases to trimming and J lost 6 bases; unmatched junction nucleotides: 9.

The chain is built from TRBV5-6 and TRBJ2-1, with 13 bases matching TRBD2. Trimming removed 0 bases from V and 8 bases from J; junction bases left unmatched: 2. The germline CDR1 and CDR2 sequences are SGHDT and YYEEEE. The CDR3 consists of 15 residues. The CDR3 DNA reads TGTGCCAGCAGCTTGGGGACTAGCGGGAGCTATGAGCAGTTCTTC. Protein sequence: CASSLGTSGSYEQFF.